These 3 T cell receptor beta chains were all obtained from the same sample, sequenced in a study of blood T cells in healthy people across ages. A second about 6 to 11 cycle PCR used barcoded and J-beta primers. TCRdb called the 5' RACE reads again in MiXCR, with one record for every CDR3 protein. Among roughly 860,000 distinct CDR3 sequences listed, around 62% were seen once. Input material: blood. These receptors were collected from a man aged 25 to 40 in good health.

The chain combines TRBV6-5 with TRBJ2-1, with D hard to call. Trimming left V 1 base short and J 3 bases short, with 7 bases between. The CDR3 loop spans 14 amino acids. Germline V CDR1 and CDR2: MNHEY, SVGAGI. CDR3 bases: TGTGCCAGCAGTTACTATGGGGACTACAATGAGCAGTTCTTC. This translates into CASSYYGDYNEQFF.

This chain connects TRBV7-2 to TRBJ2-5, with D maybe TRBD2 (5 bases). This CDR3 region has 13 residues. Between the trimmed V and J ends, which lost 5 bases and 9 bases, there was a span of 16 bases. Germline CDR1 SGHTA, CDR2 FQGNSA. The CDR3 bases are TGTGCCAGCAGCATACAGTGGGAGTTGGCCCAGTACTTC. It specifies CASSIQWELAQYF.

The chain links TRBV2 to TRBJ2-1; 11 positions match TRBD1. This CDR3 has 13 residues. CDR1 is SNHLY, CDR2 FYNNEI, per germline. J gave up 9 bases and V 8 bases, and 6 bases lay outside the gene matches. CDR3: CASGQGASSEQFF. Here the CDR3 DNA reads TGTGCCAGCGGACAGGGGGCGAGTAGTGAGCAGTTCTTC.